The present entry profiles one T cell receptor (beta chain) with its context. This record belongs to a study of OX40 agonist ivuxolimab in advanced cancers. Profiled with immunoSEQ multiplex PCR; TCRdb holds only in-frame clones, not every one. The sample gives over 40,000 clones, approximately 88% of which show up once; around 4.3% is in the top ten. This CDR3 is 15 amino acids long. Trimming left V 2 bases short and J 14 bases short, with 19 bases between. Looked up from germline, CDR1 is SEHNR and CDR2 is FQNEAQ (reference sequence). The clonotype comes from an adult with an advanced solid tumor such as melanoma, head and neck, liver or kidney cancer. The source was CD4+ or CD8+ T cells sorted from blood, collected in a trial of the OX40 agonist ivuxolimab. V usage is TRBV7-9 and J usage is TRBJ1-6, with D unresolved. In nucleotides, the CDR3 is TGTGCCAGCAGCTTATTCTTGGGAGCCCTCGGAACCCTCCACTTT. Protein: CASSLFLGALGTLHF.